The 20 T cell receptor beta chains given below trace back to one sample, sequenced in a study of CD8 T cells in Susac syndrome. Random hexamers were used to reverse transcribe the RNA input (roughly 0.5 to 1 ug). TCRdb re-called the immunoSEQ multiplex PCR reads with MiXCR, one entry per CDR3 protein. The top ten hold about 0.26% of the sample, which has 130,000 to 150,000 distinct CDR3 sequences, approximately 95% seen once. Sequencing was done on a sample of CD8+ T cells from PBMCs. These receptors were taken from a human donor in good health.

This chain joins TRBV7-9 and TRBJ2-1, with 7 positions matching TRBD1. The length of the CDR3 is 15 residues. V gave up 1 base and J gave up 7 bases; unmatched junction bases: 7. Germline V lookup: CDR1 SEHNR, CDR2 FQNEAQ (reference sequence). CDR3 region: CASSLGDRALNEQFF. The CDR3 coding sequence is TGTGCCAGCAGCTTAGGTGACAGGGCACTTAATGAGCAGTTCTTC.

V gene TRBV12-3 or TRBV12-4 combines with J gene TRBJ2-7; D is perhaps TRBD1 (5 bases). The CDR3 contains 14 residues. V lost 2 bases and J 2 bases, leaving 10 bases between the germline ends. For the CDR3, the DNA is TGTGCCAGCAGTTTAAAGGGGAATCCCTACGAGCAGTACTTC. This sequence encodes CASSLKGNPYEQYF.

This sequence joins TRBV19 and TRBJ2-7; the D gene is possibly TRBD1 (5 bases). This CDR3 comprises 12 residues. The V end lost 8 bases, the J end lost 0 bases, and 8 bases lay between the germline ends. Germline-derived CDR1 and CDR2 are LNHDA and SQIVND (reference sequence). The DNA of the CDR3 is TGTGCCAGTGGCGACAGCTCCTACGAGCAGTACTTC. It yields the protein CASGDSSYEQYF.

The chain recombines TRBV7-9 with TRBJ1-1, with D unresolved. The CDR3 loop spans 13 amino acids. Germline lookup yields CDR1 SEHNR and CDR2 FQNEAQ (reference sequence). Trimming stripped 5 bases from V and 4 bases from J, with 11 bases between. CDR3 DNA sequence: TGTGCCAGCAGCCCCCCGAGGAGCACTGAAGCTTTCTTT. Protein sequence: CASSPPRSTEAFF.

J is TRBJ2-1 and V is TRBV5-6; D tentatively fits TRBD1 or TRBD2 (5 bases each). V was shortened by 2 bases and J by 9 bases, with 12 bases between the two germline ends. The CDR3 covers 13 residues. CDR1 and CDR2 from the germline V gene are SGHDT and YYEEEE. The CDR3 here is CASSLIGTGEQFF. In nucleotides, the CDR3 is TGTGCCAGCAGCTTAATAGGGACCGGTGAGCAGTTCTTC.

The chain uses TRBV7-3 and TRBJ2-3, with D possibly being TRBD2 (5 bases). CDR1 and CDR2 (germline): SGHTA, FQGTGA. Trimming left V 4 bases short and J 0 bases short, with 11 bases between. CDR3 size: 15 residues. CDR3 region: CASSSQGGSTDTQYF. The CDR3 nucleotides are TGTGCCAGCAGCTCTCAAGGCGGGAGCACAGATACGCAGTATTTT.

The V call is TRBV7-9, the J call TRBJ1-4, with no clear D. Deletions cut 3 bases from V and 6 bases from J, with 17 bases between. CDR3 length: 16 amino acids. The germline V gene encodes CDR1 SEHNR and CDR2 FQNEAQ (reference sequence). The CDR3 protein is CASSLWAPGNYEKLFF. Here the CDR3 DNA reads TGTGCCAGCAGCTTGTGGGCTCCCGGTAACTATGAAAAACTGTTTTTT.

This clonotype has only one observation. The gene calls are TRBV29-1 and TRBJ2-1, with 14 bases lining up with TRBD2. Looked up from germline, CDR1 is SQVTM and CDR2 is ANQGSEA. CDR3 length: 15 amino acids. The V segment lost 1 base and the J segment 8 bases; nucleotides outside the gene matches: 4. The CDR3 DNA reads TGCAGCGTTGAAGGGACTAGCGGGAGGTTGGATGAGCAGTTCTTC. Its protein is CSVEGTSGRLDEQFF.

The chain carries TRBV11-1 and TRBJ2-5; no firm D call. V was clipped by 2 bases and J by 4 bases, with 14 bases between them. Germline V gives CDR1 SGHAT, CDR2 FQDESV (reference sequence). This CDR3 is 15 amino acids long. In DNA form, the CDR3 reads TGTGCCAGCAGCTTATCCCCTTATTCCGGAGAGACCCAGTACTTC. It codes for CASSLSPYSGETQYF.

CDR3 coding DNA: TGCGCCAGCAGCCAACCAATGGGGGGGGCTACCTACGAGCAGTACTTC. Encoded protein: CASSQPMGGATYEQYF. The chain carries TRBV4-1 and TRBJ2-7, with a weak D call TRBD2 (7 bases). Per the germline V gene, CDR1 is MGHRA and CDR2 is YSYEKL. V was shortened by 2 bases and J by 2 bases, with 16 bases between the two germline ends. This CDR3 has 16 residues.

This clonotype was found a few times. The chain employs TRBV7-2 and TRBJ2-1, with TRBD2 identical over 11 bases. After removal of 2 bases from V and 6 bases from J, the junction contained 3 bases not matched to a gene. Germline assignment: CDR1 SGHTA and CDR2 FQGNSA. The CDR3 contains 15 residues. As DNA, the CDR3 is TGTGCCAGCAGCTTACTAGCGGGAGGTCTCAATGAGCAGTTCTTC. Its translation: CASSLLAGGLNEQFF.

The chain has TRBV6-2 or TRBV6-3 and TRBJ1-5; D perhaps matches TRBD1 (5 bases). The V end was cut by 4 bases, the J end by 6 bases, with 7 bases between. The CDR3 covers 12 residues. Germline V CDR1 and CDR2: MNHEY, SVGEGT. The DNA of the CDR3 is TGTGCCAGCAGTTCAGGGATTCAGCCCCAGCATTTT. Translated, it gives CASSSGIQPQHF.

The chain couples TRBV27 to TRBJ2-3, with TRBD1 as a possible D gene (6 bases). Per the germline V gene, CDR1 is MNHEY and CDR2 is SMNVEV (reference sequence). This CDR3 is 13 amino acids long. Trimming left V 4 bases short and J 5 bases short, with 10 bases between. For the CDR3, the DNA is TGTGCCAGCAGTTCAGGGGCCCGAGATACGCAGTATTTT. This translates into CASSSGARDTQYF.

The chain uses TRBV6-2 or TRBV6-3 and TRBJ2-2; 11 positions match TRBD2. The CDR3 covers 16 residues. Germline trimming cut 5 bases from V and 4 bases from J; bases unmatched to any gene: 6. The germline CDR1 and CDR2 sequences are MNHEY and SVGEGT. The chain's CDR3 is CASSATSGSITGELFF. The CDR3 coding sequence is TGTGCCAGCAGTGCCACTAGCGGGAGTATCACCGGGGAGCTGTTTTTT.

The genes are TRBV27 and TRBJ1-1; tentatively, D is TRBD1 (5 bases). Germline V gene sequence: CDR1 MNHEY, CDR2 SMNVEV (reference sequence). The CDR3 has 12 amino acids. V was pared by 6 bases and J by 3 bases, with 8 bases between. CDR3 sequence: CASRGLDTEAFF. The CDR3 DNA sequence: TGTGCCAGCAGGGGGCTTGACACTGAAGCTTTCTTT.

Written as DNA, the CDR3 is TGCAGTGCTCCGGACAGGGAAGTATCCTACAATGAGCAGTTCTTC. Amino acid sequence: CSAPDREVSYNEQFF. The chain combines TRBV20-1 with TRBJ2-1, with 8 positions matching TRBD1. CDR1 and CDR2 from the germline V gene are DFQATT and SNEGSKA (reference sequence). V gave up 5 bases and J gave up 1 base; unmatched junction bases: 7. The CDR3 consists of 15 residues.

This rearrangement joins TRBV7-9 to TRBJ2-7; 8 positions agree with TRBD2. The CDR3 covers 14 residues. The germline CDR1 and CDR2 sequences are SEHNR and FQNEAQ (reference sequence). The V segment lost 6 bases and the J segment 0 bases; nucleotides outside the gene matches: 4. CDR3 sequence reads: CASSVGLASYEQYF. CDR3 coding DNA: TGTGCCAGCAGTGTCGGACTAGCCTCCTACGAGCAGTACTTC.

The chain links TRBV29-1 to TRBJ1-5; 7 nucleotides align to TRBD1. This CDR3 spans 13 amino acids. The ends lost 6 bases at V and 2 bases at J; junction bases unmatched: 4. The germline CDR1 and CDR2 sequences are SQVTM and ANQGSEA. CDR3 sequence: CSVTGTGNQPQHF. The CDR3 bases are TGCAGCGTCACCGGGACAGGCAATCAGCCCCAGCATTTT.

The J gene is TRBJ2-1, the V gene TRBV30; 9 bases fit TRBD2. Germline values: CDR1 GTSNPN, CDR2 SVGIG (reference sequence). The CDR3 loop spans 13 amino acids. The V and J ends lost 3 bases and 8 bases, in that order; junction bases with no gene match: 5. Here the CDR3 DNA reads TGTGCCTGGAGGGATAGCGGGAGCTATGAGCAGTTCTTC. Its translation is CAWRDSGSYEQFF.

The chain uses TRBV7-3 and TRBJ2-3, with 13 bases lining up with TRBD2. CDR1 and CDR2 from the germline V gene are SGHTA and FQGTGA. The V gene end was trimmed by 4 bases and the J gene end by 1 base; junction bases not matched to a gene: 17. The CDR3 spans 21 residues. As DNA, the CDR3 is TGTGCCAGCAGCTCAATCGGACTAGCGGGAGCTAAATCCCCTGGCACAGATACGCAGTATTTT. This gives the protein CASSSIGLAGAKSPGTDTQYF.